What follows are 25 T cell receptor beta chains derived from one specimen sequenced in a study of identifying expanded T cells in peripheral blood. Assay used: immunoSEQ multiplex PCR; TCRdb lists only in-frame clones, some missing. Of around 130,000 clones listed, 75% to 90% were seen once; the top ten hold about 8%. The sample comprised blood. The receptor set was obtained from a person aged 18 to 70 in good health.

V and J are TRBV9 and TRBJ1-1; possible D gene TRBD1, 6 bases. Germline V gene sequence: CDR1 SGDLS, CDR2 YYNGEE. The length of the CDR3 is 15 residues. V shed 3 bases and J shed 4 bases, with 16 bases lying between them. The CDR3 loop reads CASSGSQGVGTEAFF. The CDR3 DNA sequence: TGTGCCAGCAGCGGGTCACAGGGTGTGGGCACTGAAGCTTTCTTT.

This clone was seen once. V usage is TRBV11-3 and J usage is TRBJ2-7; 10 bases line up with TRBD2. V gave up 2 bases and J gave up 1 base; unmatched junction bases: 5. The CDR3 is made up of 16 amino acids. In germline, CDR1 is SGHNT, CDR2 YENEEA. CDR3 DNA sequence: TGTGCCAGCAGCTTATCAGCGGGGGGGCGTTCCTACGAGCAGTACTTC. Protein: CASSLSAGGRSYEQYF.

The genes are TRBV19 and TRBJ2-5; maybe TRBD2 (6 bases). V was cut by 5 bases and J by 4 bases, with 17 bases left in between. The germline V gene encodes CDR1 LNHDA and CDR2 SQIVND (reference sequence). The CDR3 contains 15 residues. The CDR3 spells CASSWGLVGGETQYF. CDR3 DNA: TGTGCCAGTAGTTGGGGACTGGTCGGGGGAGAGACCCAGTACTTC.

J is TRBJ2-7 and V is TRBV7-6, with a weak D call TRBD2 (6 bases). Germline values: CDR1 SGHVS, CDR2 FNYEAQ. The CDR3 is 16 residues long. Trimming stripped 1 base from V and 5 bases from J, with 18 bases between. The CDR3 loop reads CASSLGAGSIQDEQYF. The DNA for the CDR3 is TGTGCCAGCAGCTTAGGTGCCGGGAGCATACAAGACGAGCAGTACTTC.

The chain is built from TRBV6-1 and TRBJ2-7; D remains ambiguous. With 0 bases removed from V and 3 bases from J, the gap between germline ends came to 18 bases. The germline V gene encodes CDR1 MNHNS and CDR2 SASEGT. The CDR3 is 17 residues long. CDR3 sequence (DNA): TGTGCCAGCAGTGAAGCCCTGGCCCGGGTTTCGATCTACGAGCAGTACTTC. It yields the protein CASSEALARVSIYEQYF.

This chain joins TRBV5-1 and TRBJ2-3; TRBD1 matches at 10 bases. V shed 3 bases and J 2 bases; nucleotides not matched to a gene: 3. Germline V gene data show CDR1 as SGHRS and CDR2 as YFSETQ. This CDR3 contains 15 residues. The CDR3 nucleotides read TGCGCCAGCAGCTCGGGACAGGGGAACACAGATACGCAGTATTTT. This codes for CASSSGQGNTDTQYF.

This rearrangement joins TRBV5-4 to TRBJ1-2, with D possibly matching TRBD1 (6 bases). Trimming took 5 bases from V and 6 from J, leaving 23 bases between them. There are 16 residues in the CDR3. Germline V gene lookup returns CDR1 SGHNT and CDR2 YYREEE (reference sequence). CDR3 region: CASSTRGDGGAHGYTF. CDR3 bases: TGTGCCAGCAGTACTAGGGGGGACGGGGGCGCGCATGGCTACACCTTC.

This chain uses TRBV7-2 with TRBJ2-7; 7 bases match TRBD1. Germline V gene lookup returns CDR1 SGHTA and CDR2 FQGNSA. The CDR3 loop spans 15 amino acids. The ends lost 1 base at V and 4 bases at J; junction bases unmatched: 7. CDR3 DNA: TGTGCCAGCAGCTTAGGTTACAGGGGCTTTTACGAGCAGTACTTC. Its protein product is CASSLGYRGFYEQYF.

The chain carries TRBV19 and TRBJ1-3, with a weak D call TRBD1 (6 bases). The CDR3 is made up of 16 amino acids. The V end was cut by 6 bases, the J end by 1 base, with 16 bases between. The germline V gene encodes CDR1 LNHDA and CDR2 SQIVND (reference sequence). CDR3 sequence: CASRLTGQPSGNTIYF. Here the CDR3 DNA reads TGTGCCAGTAGGCTTACAGGACAGCCGTCTGGAAACACCATATATTTT.

The chain carries TRBV11-2 and TRBJ2-7; possibly TRBD1 for D (6 bases). This CDR3 is built from 16 residues. Germline loops: CDR1 SGHAT, CDR2 FQNNGV. V was clipped by 3 bases and J by 2 bases, with 17 bases between them. CDR3 DNA sequence: TGTGCCAGCAGCTTGGTTCGTGGCAGGGGACCCTACGAGCAGTACTTC. Protein sequence: CASSLVRGRGPYEQYF.

V and J are TRBV6-5 and TRBJ1-2, with TRBD1 identical over 9 bases. There are 15 residues in the CDR3. The V gene's germline CDR1 is MNHEY and CDR2 SVGAGI. V gave up 7 bases and J gave up 4 bases; unmatched junction bases: 10. The CDR3 protein is CASTSPGTGTYGYTF. The CDR3 DNA follows: TGTGCCAGCACTTCCCCCGGGACAGGGACCTATGGCTACACCTTC.

The rearrangement uses TRBV5-6 and TRBJ2-7, with D unresolved. The CDR3 contains 12 residues. V was trimmed by 4 bases and J by 3 bases, leaving 8 bases between them. Germline V CDR1 and CDR2: SGHDT, YYEEEE. The CDR3 reads CASSRTDYEQYF. The CDR3 nucleotides read TGTGCCAGCAGCAGGACGGACTACGAGCAGTACTTC.

The V call is TRBV6-6, the J call TRBJ1-2; no clear D gene. This CDR3 comprises 12 residues. Germline lookup yields CDR1 MNHNY and CDR2 SVGAGI (reference sequence). V was shortened by 7 bases and J by 5 bases, with 11 bases between the two germline ends. CDR3: CASTLSLYGYTF. The CDR3, as DNA: TGTGCCAGCACCTTAAGTTTATATGGCTACACCTTC.

The chain employs TRBV7-3 and TRBJ2-5; unclear D gene. Germline-derived CDR1 and CDR2 are SGHTA and FQGTGA. The CDR3 spans 13 residues. V was clipped by 5 bases and J by 3 bases, with 10 bases between them. In DNA, the CDR3 is TGTGCCAGCAGCCCAAGGGTGGAAGAGACCCAGTACTTC. Translated, it gives CASSPRVEETQYF.

The V gene is TRBV9, the J gene TRBJ2-3; 8 bases line up with TRBD1. J was trimmed by 10 bases and V by 4 bases; bases with no gene match: 5. The CDR3 has 12 amino acids. Looked up from germline, CDR1 is SGDLS and CDR2 is YYNGEE. As DNA, the CDR3 is TGTGCCAGCAGCTCCCAGGGGGCGGCGCAGTATTTT. This gives the protein CASSSQGAAQYF.

This sequence joins TRBV9 and TRBJ2-3; no firm D call. Looked up from germline, CDR1 is SGDLS and CDR2 is YYNGEE. The CDR3 spans 14 residues. The V end lost 0 bases, the J end lost 0 bases, and 5 bases lay between the germline ends. CDR3 protein: CASSVGESTDTQYF. DNA for the CDR3: TGTGCCAGCAGCGTAGGAGAGAGCACAGATACGCAGTATTTT. Using reference TRBV9 and TRBJ2-3 for the parts outside the CDR3, the full variable domain is DSGVTQTPKHLITATGQRVTLRCSPRSGDLSVYWYQQSLDQGLQFLIQYYNGEERAKGNILERFSAQQFPDLHSELNLSSLELGDSALYFCASSVGESTDTQYFGPGTRLTVL.

V gene TRBV7-2 combines with J gene TRBJ1-4; possibly TRBD1 for D (5 bases). The germline V and J ends were trimmed by 0 bases and 6 bases, with 11 bases remaining between them. Germline lookup yields CDR1 SGHTA and CDR2 FQGNSA. The CDR3 length is 15 residues. The CDR3 coding sequence is TGTGCCAGCAGCTTAGCGCTCGGGGGAGATGAAAAACTGTTTTTT. This codes for CASSLALGGDEKLFF.

The V and J genes are TRBV5-5 and TRBJ2-7; D call uncertain. Deletions cut 2 bases from V and 2 bases from J, with 11 bases between. Germline assignment: CDR1 SGHKS and CDR2 YYEKEE (reference sequence). This CDR3 comprises 14 residues. The DNA of the CDR3 is TGTGCCAGCAGCTTCGTCGCGGAAGCCTACGAGCAGTACTTC. Its translation: CASSFVAEAYEQYF.

The chain is built from TRBV2 and TRBJ2-1, with TRBD2 identical over 10 bases. CDR3 length: 16 residues. V was pared by 6 bases and J by 4 bases, with 9 bases of the junction left unmatched. The germline V gene encodes CDR1 SNHLY and CDR2 FYNNEI. The CDR3 nucleotides read TGTGCCAGCAGCATAGGGACTAGCGCGGGTTACAATGAGCAGTTCTTC. Protein sequence: CASSIGTSAGYNEQFF.

The V and J genes are TRBV7-2 and TRBJ1-5; D is perhaps TRBD1 (5 bases). V dropped 5 bases and J dropped 4 bases, with 12 bases sitting between them. The CDR3 is 14 amino acids. Germline V gene data show CDR1 as SGHTA and CDR2 as FQGNSA. The CDR3 DNA reads as TGTGCCAGCAGCCCGCCCGGGGGGAATCAGCCCCAGCATTTT. Protein sequence: CASSPPGGNQPQHF. The variable domain in full, with the rest retrieved from reference TRBV7-2 and TRBJ1-5, is GAGVSQSPSNKVTEKGKDVELRCDPISGHTALYWYRQSLGQGLEFLIYFQGNSAPDKSGLPSDRFSAERTGGSVSTLTIQRTQQEDSAVYLCASSPPGGNQPQHFGDGTRLSIL.

The V gene is TRBV9, the J gene TRBJ1-2, with 7 bases identical to TRBD1. The germline V gene has CDR1 SGDLS and CDR2 YYNGEE. The CDR3 is 14 amino acids. V gave up 4 bases and J gave up 2 bases; unmatched junction bases: 5. The chain's CDR3 is CASSSGGFNYGYTF. The CDR3 nucleotides read TGTGCCAGCAGCTCAGGGGGATTCAACTATGGCTACACCTTC.

This sequence joins TRBV2 and TRBJ2-7; TRBD2 matches at 9 bases. After removal of 6 bases from V and 2 bases from J, the junction contained 8 bases not matched to a gene. There are 15 residues in the CDR3. CDR1 is SNHLY and CDR2 is FYNNEI in the germline V gene. CDR3 in amino acids: CASRTTSGFAYEQYF. The CDR3 DNA reads as TGTGCCAGCAGAACGACTAGCGGATTCGCCTACGAGCAGTACTTC.

The chain employs TRBV5-5 and TRBJ1-1; no reliable D call. The CDR3 loop spans 13 amino acids. CDR1 is SGHKS, CDR2 YYEKEE, per germline (reference sequence). V lost 3 bases and J lost 8, with 14 bases in between. The CDR3 coding sequence is TGTGCCAGCAGCTCTTTCGCGCCCGGCGAAGCTTTCTTT. Translated, it gives CASSSFAPGEAFF. Looking up the rest from reference TRBV5-5 and TRBJ1-1 gives the full variable domain: DAGVTQSPTHLIKTRGQQVTLRCSPISGHKSVSWYQQVLGQGPQFIFQYYEKEERGRGNFPDRFSARQFPNYSSELNVNALLLGDSALYLCASSSFAPGEAFFGQGTRLTVV.

The chain links TRBV19 to TRBJ1-3, with a possible D match to TRBD1 (6 bases). Looked up from germline, CDR1 is LNHDA and CDR2 is SQIVND (reference sequence). This CDR3 has 16 amino acids. V gave up 0 bases and J gave up 0 bases, with 9 bases separating them. The CDR3 bases are TGTGCCAGTAGTATAGAGGGGGCCAGCTCTGGAAACACCATATATTTT. It is translated as CASSIEGASSGNTIYF. The complete variable domain, with remaining parts taken from reference TRBV19 and TRBJ1-3, reads DGGITQSPKYLFRKEGQNVTLSCEQNLNHDAMYWYRQDPGQGLRLIYYSQIVNDFQKGDIAEGYSVSREKKESFPLTVTSAQKNPTAFYLCASSIEGASSGNTIYFGEGSWLTVV.

The chain employs TRBV4-3 and TRBJ2-3; possible D gene TRBD2, 5 bases. V was pared by 2 bases and J by 6 bases, with 6 bases between. This CDR3 region has 12 residues. The germline CDR1 and CDR2 sequences are LGHNA and YSLEER. CDR3 amino acids: CASSQRGDTQYF. In DNA form, the CDR3 reads TGCGCCAGCAGCCAAAGAGGGGATACGCAGTATTTT.